One sample yielded the 31 T cell receptor delta chains listed below, sequenced in a study of human gamma delta and Vdelta1 T cells. No antigens are known for them. With CATT, TCRdb re-called clones from the PCR reads. The sample carries over 10,000 delta-chain clones, almost 50% recorded once. The sample was Vdelta1 gamma-delta T cells from blood grown in culture (DOT cells). Receptors were obtained from a human donor in good health.

The V and J genes are TRDV1 and TRDJ1, with no clear D. CDR1 is TSWWSYY, CDR2 QGS, per germline. The V gene lost 2 bases and the J gene lost 0 bases, with 16 bases spanning the gap. This CDR3 is built from 17 residues. Written as DNA, the CDR3 is TGTGCTCTTGGGGAAATAGCGAGGACCAGGTACACCGATAAACTCATCTTT. It codes for CALGEIARTRYTDKLIF.

The table lists this clone with a count of one. This sequence joins TRDV1 and TRDJ1, with D possibly being TRDD2 (5 bases). Deletions cut 0 bases from V and 5 bases from J, with 19 bases between. Looked up from germline, CDR1 is TSWWSYY and CDR2 is QGS. The CDR3 is 17 residues long. The CDR3 nucleotides read TGTGCTCTTGGGGAACTTCCTTTCCTGACTCTCTGGGATAAACTCATCTTT. This encodes CALGELPFLTLWDKLIF.

The chain joins TRDV1 to TRDJ1, with 8 positions matching TRDD3. The CDR3 contains 23 residues. Germline values: CDR1 TSWWSYY, CDR2 QGS. V dropped 7 bases and J dropped 0; count of bases not matched to a gene: 31. The CDR3 nucleotides read TGTGCTCTTGTTTTCTCGACTTCGGGGCGTGAACCTCACTGGGGGCCCTACACCGATAAACTCATCTTT. The encoded protein is CALVFSTSGREPHWGPYTDKLIF.

The chain couples TRDV1 to TRDJ1; 12 bases align to TRDD3. The germline CDR1 and CDR2 sequences are TSWWSYY and QGS. The CDR3 runs to 26 residues. The V and J ends lost 3 bases and 0 bases, in that order; junction bases with no gene match: 32. The CDR3, as DNA: TGTGCTCTTGGGGAGGTGTTAGGCCTTCCTTCAGGGGCTGGGGGATACGCCCCTTCGTACACCGATAAACTCATCTTT. The encoded protein is CALGEVLGLPSGAGGYAPSYTDKLIF.

The V and J genes are TRDV1 and TRDJ1, with 7 bases identical to TRDD3. Losses at the gene ends were 3 bases for V and 0 bases for J; bases not matched to a gene: 25. This CDR3 is built from 22 residues. The V gene's germline CDR1 is TSWWSYY and CDR2 QGS. CDR3 sequence (DNA): TGTGCTCTTGGGGATAGAGACAGGTTCTTACGGGGGGATGACTACTACACCGATAAACTCATCTTT. Translating it yields CALGDRDRFLRGDDYYTDKLIF.

This clone has a handful of counts. This chain connects TRDV1 to TRDJ1; D might be TRDD2 (6 bases). The CDR3 consists of 23 residues. V dropped 4 bases and J dropped 1 base, with 37 bases sitting between them. Germline V CDR1 and CDR2: TSWWSYY, QGS. CDR3 DNA: TGTGCTCTTGGGGTCCCGCCTCCTACCCTGGGCCCCCCTGGCTCTATGGCCACCGATAAACTCATCTTT. It encodes CALGVPPPTLGPPGSMATDKLIF.

This clone has just one count. The chain combines TRDV1 with TRDJ1; 7 bases align to TRDD2. Trimming removed 2 bases from V and 0 bases from J; junction bases left unmatched: 21. Germline-derived CDR1 and CDR2 are TSWWSYY and QGS. The CDR3 has 21 amino acids. The CDR3 sequence: CALGEKPSSWYWTRYTDKLIF. CDR3 nucleotides: TGTGCTCTTGGGGAAAAGCCTTCCTCTTGGTACTGGACGAGGTACACCGATAAACTCATCTTT.

A note on this clone: Other DNA sequences in this sample translate to the same CDR3. The rearrangement links TRDV1 to TRDJ1, with unresolved D. The CDR3 totals 12 residues. V was clipped by 3 bases and J by 0 bases, with 2 bases between them. The germline V gene has CDR1 TSWWSYY and CDR2 QGS. CDR3 in DNA: TGTGCTCTTGGGGAGGACACCGATAAACTCATCTTT. Its translation: CALGEDTDKLIF.

The chain joins TRDV1 to TRDJ1; a possible D gene is TRDD3 (5 bases). Germline-derived CDR1 and CDR2 are TSWWSYY and QGS. The CDR3 covers 15 residues. With 0 bases removed from V and 6 bases from J, the gap between germline ends came to 14 bases. The CDR3 loop reads CALGELGAPGHKLIF. The CDR3 nucleotides read TGTGCTCTTGGGGAACTGGGGGCCCCGGGACATAAACTCATCTTT.

The rearrangement uses TRDV1 and TRDJ1; 7 nucleotides match TRDD3. CDR3 length: 22 residues. The junction had 26 bases not matched to a gene; V was cut back by 4 bases and J by 0 bases. Germline CDR1 is TSWWSYY and CDR2 is QGS. Written as DNA, the CDR3 is TGTGCTCTTGGGGGCGGGATACTGGGGAAGTTGCACCCTATCTTGTACACCGATAAACTCATCTTT. This gives the protein CALGGGILGKLHPILYTDKLIF.

This clone was picked up a small number of times. This chain connects TRDV1 to TRDJ1; 7 bases are a match to TRDD3. Germline CDR1 is TSWWSYY and CDR2 is QGS. The trim removed 2 bases at V and 2 bases at J, leaving 20 bases unmatched. This CDR3 has 20 amino acids. This CDR3 is CALGEFQGLLMGDRTDKLIF. DNA for the CDR3: TGTGCTCTTGGGGAATTTCAAGGCCTACTGATGGGGGACCGTACCGATAAACTCATCTTT.

The J gene is TRDJ4, the V gene TRDV1, with 9 positions matching TRDD3. The trim removed 0 bases at V and 0 bases at J, leaving 20 bases unmatched. CDR3 length: 21 amino acids. CDR1 and CDR2 (germline): TSWWSYY, QGS. CDR3 sequence: CALGELPLPSTGGPEARPLIF. The CDR3 coding sequence is TGTGCTCTTGGGGAACTGCCCCTTCCCTCTACTGGGGGACCGGAGGCCAGACCCCTGATCTTT.

This clone was seen a handful of times. The rearrangement links TRDV1 to TRDJ1; either TRDD2 or TRDD3 may fit D (6 bases each). The CDR3 has 25 amino acids. From germline, CDR1 is TSWWSYY and CDR2 QGS. Trimming took 1 base from V and 2 from J, leaving 41 bases between them. CDR3 in DNA: TGTGCTCTTGGGGAACGAGGTGGCCCCCCCCCTTCCCATCTCGTCTGGGGTCCTAAGACCGATAAACTCATCTTT. Encoded protein: CALGERGGPPPSHLVWGPKTDKLIF.

This clone came up a few times. This chain connects TRDV1 to TRDJ1, with D possibly being TRDD3 (7 bases). The V and J ends lost 1 base and 1 base respectively, with 34 bases between them. CDR3 length equals 23 residues. The V gene's germline CDR1 is TSWWSYY and CDR2 QGS. The CDR3 DNA follows: TGTGCTCTTGGGGAACCCATTCCTAATCAGGGGATATATGCAGGCCCGATCACCGATAAACTCATCTTT. This gives the protein CALGEPIPNQGIYAGPITDKLIF.

For this clone: Other DNA sequences of this sample code for an identical CDR3. This chain links TRDV1 with TRDJ1; 11 bases fit TRDD3. The trim removed 2 bases at V and 0 bases at J, leaving 23 bases unmatched. This CDR3 contains 23 residues. The germline V gene has CDR1 TSWWSYY and CDR2 QGS. The DNA of the CDR3 is TGTGCTCTTGGGGAAGCAGGATTCCTCACGCTGGGGGATACTCCCAGGTACACCGATAAACTCATCTTT. Its protein product is CALGEAGFLTLGDTPRYTDKLIF.

This clone came up a few times. The chain recombines TRDV1 with TRDJ1, with TRDD2 matching 8 bases. V lost 1 base and J lost 0; bases outside the gene matches: 10. From germline, CDR1 is TSWWSYY and CDR2 QGS. The CDR3 has 18 residues. The CDR3 protein is CALGEPNLPNGYTDKLIF. CDR3 DNA: TGTGCTCTTGGGGAACCAAACCTTCCTAACGGATACACCGATAAACTCATCTTT.

This clone was detected a few times. The J gene is TRDJ1, the V gene TRDV1, with TRDD3 matching 9 bases. Trimming removed 1 base from V and 0 bases from J; junction bases left unmatched: 24. The CDR3 is 23 amino acids. Germline assignment: CDR1 TSWWSYY and CDR2 QGS. The CDR3 sequence is CALGEPLSTANQLGELNTDKLIF. In nucleotides, the CDR3 is TGTGCTCTTGGGGAACCCCTTTCTACGGCCAACCAACTGGGGGAACTAAACACCGATAAACTCATCTTT.

This chain uses TRDV1 with TRDJ1; 8 nucleotides align to TRDD3. Germline values: CDR1 TSWWSYY, CDR2 QGS. V lost 1 base and J lost 7; bases outside the gene matches: 20. The CDR3 sequence is 19 residues long. Here the CDR3 DNA reads TGTGCTCTTGGGGAACCAGGCCGTATCGACTGGGGGGATGTTGGTAAACTCATCTTT. It translates to CALGEPGRIDWGDVGKLIF.

V usage is TRDV1 and J usage is TRDJ1, with 9 bases that match TRDD3. CDR1 is TSWWSYY, CDR2 QGS, per germline. The CDR3 loop spans 27 amino acids. With V trimmed by 0 bases and J by 0 bases, 35 bases remained unmatched. The CDR3 sequence: CALGELVFEPLVLPNVLGDTYTDKLIF. CDR3 DNA: TGTGCTCTTGGGGAACTAGTTTTCGAACCTCTGGTGCTTCCGAACGTACTGGGGGACACGTACACCGATAAACTCATCTTT.

The rearrangement uses TRDV1 and TRDJ1, with unresolved D. V was pared by 4 bases and J by 2 bases, with 8 bases between. The CDR3 sequence is 13 residues long. Germline V gene data show CDR1 as TSWWSYY and CDR2 as QGS. In DNA form, the CDR3 reads TGTGCTCTTGGGGGATGGCAAACCGATAAACTCATCTTT. This encodes CALGGWQTDKLIF.

The chain joins TRDV1 to TRDJ4; 13 nucleotides line up with TRDD3. V dropped 2 bases and J dropped 6; count of bases not matched to a gene: 27. CDR1 and CDR2 (germline): TSWWSYY, QGS. The CDR3 loop spans 22 amino acids. As DNA, the CDR3 is TGTGCTCTTGGGGAAAATCCTACAGACTGGGGGATACGCGTATCGGTTCTCGTGACCCTGATCTTT. This sequence encodes CALGENPTDWGIRVSVLVTLIF.

This clone showed up just a few times. The V call is TRDV1, the J call TRDJ1, with D possibly being TRDD3 (6 bases). In germline, CDR1 is TSWWSYY, CDR2 QGS. The CDR3 is made up of 17 amino acids. V lost 2 bases, J lost 1 base, and 17 bases lay in between. CDR3 in DNA: TGTGCTCTTGGGGAATTATCTCCTGGGATATCCACCGATAAACTCATCTTT. Protein product: CALGELSPGISTDKLIF.

The V call is TRDV1, the J call TRDJ1; weak D call: TRDD2 (6 bases). The germline V and J ends were trimmed by 8 bases and 0 bases, with 31 bases remaining between them. The CDR3 runs to 20 residues. CDR1 and CDR2 from the germline V gene are TSWWSYY and QGS. This CDR3 reads CALRIGSAPTGAFYTDKLIF. CDR3 bases: TGTGCTCTTCGAATCGGGTCGGCTCCTACGGGGGCCTTTTACACCGATAAACTCATCTTT.

The chain employs TRDV1 and TRDJ1; 12 bases agree with TRDD3. The CDR3 totals 24 residues. V lost 0 bases to trimming and J lost 2 bases; unmatched junction nucleotides: 25. CDR1 TSWWSYY and CDR2 QGS come from the germline V gene. In nucleotides, the CDR3 is TGTGCTCTTGGGGAACTAGGCCTTGACGGGGGCTACTGGGGGATACTAGAGGGAACCGATAAACTCATCTTT. This gives the protein CALGELGLDGGYWGILEGTDKLIF.

Only a few counts were recorded for this clone. This rearrangement joins TRDV1 to TRDJ1; 9 bases fit TRDD3. Trimming took 4 bases from V and 0 from J; bases not matched to a gene: 18. This CDR3 is built from 20 residues. Germline CDR1 reads TSWWSYY; CDR2 reads QGS. The CDR3 region has the DNA TGTGCTCTTGGGGCCCACCCCTTCCGATTACTGGGGGACAACACCGATAAACTCATCTTT. This gives the protein CALGAHPFRLLGDNTDKLIF.

This clone has only a few counts. The genes are TRDV1 and TRDJ1, with a possible D match to TRDD1 (6 bases). V was cut by 5 bases and J by 5 bases, with 27 bases left in between. CDR3 size: 18 residues. Per germline, CDR1 TSWWSYY and CDR2 QGS. CDR3 nucleotides: TGTGCTCTTGGGAACCAAGGACTAGATTCAGTTAATAGTGATAAACTCATCTTT. Residues: CALGNQGLDSVNSDKLIF.

This clone has more than one count but fewer than ten. The V call is TRDV1, the J call TRDJ1; TRDD3 might be the D (5 bases). The CDR3 covers 21 residues. Germline lookup yields CDR1 TSWWSYY and CDR2 QGS. Trimming shortened V by 1 base and J by 0 bases, and 27 bases separated the two germline ends. The CDR3 DNA sequence: TGTGCTCTTGGGGAACGTTCGGATCTACGCCGTATAGGGGGCTACACCGATAAACTCATCTTT. Protein: CALGERSDLRRIGGYTDKLIF.

This chain links TRDV1 with TRDJ1, with a possible D match to TRDD3 (5 bases). Germline V gene lookup returns CDR1 TSWWSYY and CDR2 QGS. With 2 bases removed from V and 0 bases from J, the gap between germline ends came to 16 bases. The CDR3 loop spans 17 amino acids. The CDR3 coding sequence is TGTGCTCTTGGGGAAACGCACTGGTGGTCGTACACCGATAAACTCATCTTT. Protein product: CALGETHWWSYTDKLIF.

This clone was picked up a small number of times. This chain joins TRDV1 and TRDJ1; D call uncertain. V was cut by 2 bases and J by 9 bases, with 13 bases left in between. Looked up from germline, CDR1 is TSWWSYY and CDR2 is QGS. The CDR3 extends over 13 amino acids. The CDR3 here is CALGEGSGSELIF. CDR3 bases: TGTGCTCTTGGGGAAGGATCGGGCTCGGAACTCATCTTT.

The rearrangement uses TRDV1 and TRDJ1, with 9 bases that match TRDD3. Germline lookup yields CDR1 TSWWSYY and CDR2 QGS. The CDR3 sequence is 30 residues long. V was pared by 2 bases and J by 0 bases, with 46 bases of the junction left unmatched. CDR3 in amino acids: CALGENGVQIPNPRPYWGTLRGTYTDKLIF. Written as DNA, the CDR3 is TGTGCTCTTGGGGAAAACGGGGTGCAGATTCCTAACCCTCGACCGTACTGGGGGACACTTAGGGGGACGTACACCGATAAACTCATCTTT.

This clone was seen a few times. The chain is built from TRDV1 and TRDJ1; 7 bases fit TRDD3. The CDR3 consists of 23 residues. V dropped 8 bases and J dropped 0; count of bases not matched to a gene: 33. Germline V CDR1 and CDR2: TSWWSYY, QGS. The CDR3 protein is CALLKSPTWGNPLGHPHTDKLIF. CDR3 bases: TGTGCTCTTCTTAAATCCCCAACGTGGGGGAATCCCCTAGGACACCCCCACACCGATAAACTCATCTTT.